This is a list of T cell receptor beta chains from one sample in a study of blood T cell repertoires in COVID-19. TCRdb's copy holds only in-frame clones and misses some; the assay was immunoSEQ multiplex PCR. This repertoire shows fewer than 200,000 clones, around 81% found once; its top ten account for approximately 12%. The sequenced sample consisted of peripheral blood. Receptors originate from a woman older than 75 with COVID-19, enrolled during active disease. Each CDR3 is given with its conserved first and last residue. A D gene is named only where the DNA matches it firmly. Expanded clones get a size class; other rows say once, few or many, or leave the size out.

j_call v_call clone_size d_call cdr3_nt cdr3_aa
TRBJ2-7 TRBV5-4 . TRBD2 TGTGCCGCAGCAGCGGGGAGGGGTTCCCGCTACGAGCAGTACTTC CAAAAGRGSRYEQYF
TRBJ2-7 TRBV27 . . TGTGCCAGCAGTTTAACATTCTACGAGCAGTACTTC CASSLTFYEQYF
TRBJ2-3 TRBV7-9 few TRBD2 TGTGCCAGCAGCTTGACTAGCCCCACAGATACGCAGTATTTT CASSLTSPTDTQYF
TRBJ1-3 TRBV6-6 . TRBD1 TGTGCCAGCAGTGCCACAGGGGGCTCTGGAAACACCATATATTTT CASSATGGSGNTIYF
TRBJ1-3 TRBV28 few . TGTGCCAGCAGCCCGTTTGGGGGCTCCTCTGGAAACACCATATATTTT CASSPFGGSSGNTIYF
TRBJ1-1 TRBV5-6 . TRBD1 TGTGCCAGCAGTTCAGGGGGCACTGAAGCTTTCTTT CASSSGGTEAFF
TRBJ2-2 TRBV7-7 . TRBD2 TGTGCTAGCAGCTCTGGACTAGCGGGGGCCACCGGGGAGCTGTTTTTT CASSSGLAGATGELFF
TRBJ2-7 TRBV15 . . TGTGCCACCAGCAGAGATAATCTGAGCGAGCAGTACTTC CATSRDNLSEQYF
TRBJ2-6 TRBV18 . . TGTGCCAGCTCACCGACAGGATCCTCTGGGGCCAACGTCCTGACTTTC CASSPTGSSGANVLTF
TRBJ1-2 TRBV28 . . TGTGCCAGCAGTTTGGGGGCGTTTGCTAACTATGGCTACACCTTC CASSLGAFANYGYTF
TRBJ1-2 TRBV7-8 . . TGTGCCAGCAGCTTAGGCGCGGCCACAATGCTGGGCTACACCTTC CASSLGAATMLGYTF
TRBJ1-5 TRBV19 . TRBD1 TGTGCCAGTAGTCCTTCTACAGGGGACAGCAATCAGCCCCAGCATTTT CASSPSTGDSNQPQHF
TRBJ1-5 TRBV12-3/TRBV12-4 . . TGTGCCAGCAGCCCACTCGGGGGTCAGCCCCAGCATTTT CASSPLGGQPQHF
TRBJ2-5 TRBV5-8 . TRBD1 TGTGCCAGCAGCTCAGGACAGGGTTTGCTCCCAGAGACCCAGTACTTC CASSSGQGLLPETQYF
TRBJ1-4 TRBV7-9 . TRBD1 TGTGCCAGCAGCCCGGGACAGGGCGATGAAAAACTGTTTTTT CASSPGQGDEKLFF
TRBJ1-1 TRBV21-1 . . TGTGCCGGAGGGATACAGCCGAACACTGAAGCTTTCTTT CAGGIQPNTEAFF
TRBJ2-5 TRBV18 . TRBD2 TGTGCCAGCTCACCGGCGGAAGGGAAGGGACTAGCGGGAGAAGAGACCCAGTACTTC CASSPAEGKGLAGEETQYF
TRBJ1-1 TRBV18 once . TGTGCCAGCTCACCCGAAGCGGGGGGTAACACTGAAGCTTTCTTT CASSPEAGGNTEAFF
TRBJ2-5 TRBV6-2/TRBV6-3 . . TGTGCCAGCAGTTATAGCGCGACCCAGTACTTC CASSYSATQYF
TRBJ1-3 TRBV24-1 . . TGTGCCACCAGTGATCCTAAAAGACAGAACTACTCTGGAAACACCATATATTTT CATSDPKRQNYSGNTIYF
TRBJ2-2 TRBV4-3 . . TGCGCCAGCAGCCAAGTCGTCGCTAGGCACACCGGGGAGCTGTTTTTT CASSQVVARHTGELFF
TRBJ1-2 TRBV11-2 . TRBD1 TGTGCCAGCAGCCTCCGAGGACAGGGGGTTTCGGGCTACACCTTC CASSLRGQGVSGYTF
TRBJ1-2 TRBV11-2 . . TGTGCCAGCAGCTTAGGGACAGCCTATGGCTACACCTTC CASSLGTAYGYTF
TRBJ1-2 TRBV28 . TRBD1 TGTGCCAGCAGTACGACAGGGTTAGGCTACACCTTC CASSTTGLGYTF
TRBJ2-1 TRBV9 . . TGTGCCAGCAGCACCACAGGGGGGGGCTACAATGAGCAGTTCTTC CASSTTGGGYNEQFF
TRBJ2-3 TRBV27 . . TGTGCCAGCAGTTTATGGAGTGGCACAGATACGCAGTATTTT CASSLWSGTDTQYF
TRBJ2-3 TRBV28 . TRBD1 TGTGCCAGCAGGTCAGGGGGCAGGCCAGATACGCAGTATTTT CASRSGGRPDTQYF
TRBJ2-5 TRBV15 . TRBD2 TGTGCCACCAGCAGAGATCGGGGAGGGGATGAGACCCAGTACTTC CATSRDRGGDETQYF
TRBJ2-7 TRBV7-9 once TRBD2 TGTGCCAGCAGCTCCGGACTAGCGGGAGACTACGAGCAGTACTTC CASSSGLAGDYEQYF
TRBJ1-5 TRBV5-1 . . TGCGCCAGCAGCTTGGATGGACAATACCAGCCCCAGCATTTT CASSLDGQYQPQHF
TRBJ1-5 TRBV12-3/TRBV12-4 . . TGTGCCAGCAGTTTATCAGAAAATCAGCCCCAGCATTTT CASSLSENQPQHF
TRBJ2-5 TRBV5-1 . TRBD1 TGCGCCAGCAGCCAACAGGGGGACGGGGAGACCCAGTACTTC CASSQQGDGETQYF
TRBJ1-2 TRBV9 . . TGTGCCAGCAGCGTAAGCGGCAGACCAGCTAACTATGGCTACACCTTC CASSVSGRPANYGYTF
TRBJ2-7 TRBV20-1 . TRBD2 TGCAGTGCTAGTGGGGGTTCGGGACTAGCGGGGGTCTACGAGCAGTACTTC CSASGGSGLAGVYEQYF
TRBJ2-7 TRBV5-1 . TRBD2 TGCGCCAGCAGCTTACTAGCGGGAGCCCTCTCCTACGAGCAGTACTTC CASSLLAGALSYEQYF
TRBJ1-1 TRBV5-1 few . TGCGCCAGCAGCTTGGCGGGGAACACTGAAGCTTTCTTT CASSLAGNTEAFF
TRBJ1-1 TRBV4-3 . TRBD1 TGCGCCAGCAGCCACGCCGGGACAGCAGAAGCTTTCTTT CASSHAGTAEAFF
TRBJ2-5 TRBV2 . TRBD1 TGTGCCAGCCAGGGGGCAGGGGAGACCCAGTACTTC CASQGAGETQYF
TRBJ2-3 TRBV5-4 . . TGTGCCAGCAGCTCTCTAGCGTCCCAAGGGGATACGCAGTATTTT CASSSLASQGDTQYF
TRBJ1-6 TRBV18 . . TGTGCCAGCTCAGCCCTTCCCGGGAGTAATTCACCCCTCCACTTT CASSALPGSNSPLHF
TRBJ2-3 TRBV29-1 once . TGCAGCGCATGCCCGGGAGAACGCTCAGATACGCAGTATTTT CSACPGERSDTQYF
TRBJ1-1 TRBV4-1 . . TGCGCCAGCAGCCAAGGAGGACTGATGAACACTGAAGCTTTCTTT CASSQGGLMNTEAFF
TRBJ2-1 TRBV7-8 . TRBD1 TGTGCCAGCAGCTCGACAGGGCCCTCCTACAATGAGCAGTTCTTC CASSSTGPSYNEQFF
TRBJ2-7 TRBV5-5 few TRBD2 TGTGCCAGCAGTAGCGGACTAGCCGTCTCCTACGAGCAGTACTTC CASSSGLAVSYEQYF
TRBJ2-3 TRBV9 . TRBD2 TGTGCCAGCAGCGTAGCGCGAGCGGGAGGCACAGATACGCAGTATTTT CASSVARAGGTDTQYF
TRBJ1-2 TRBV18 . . TGTGCCAGCTCACCGATAGTTTCAGGTCCCTATGGCTACACCTTC CASSPIVSGPYGYTF
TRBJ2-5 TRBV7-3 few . TGTGCCAGCAGCCGACAGTCCGGGGGAGAGACCCAGTACTTC CASSRQSGGETQYF
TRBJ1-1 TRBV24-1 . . TGTGCCACCAGTGATCCTTACTCTGAAGCTTTCTTT CATSDPYSEAFF